This T cell receptor beta chain was sequenced during a study of control samples from healthy donors and cancer patients. The repertoire was sequenced with immunoSEQ multiplex PCR; TCRdb's copy has only in-frame clones and lacks some. The table shows under 300,000 clones, with about four fifths occurring only once. Germline-derived CDR1 and CDR2 are SNHLY and FYNNEI. This CDR3 contains 12 residues. V lost 8 bases and J lost 5; bases outside the gene matches: 1. The sequence was collected from a woman aged 55-69 years with lung cancer. This chain joins TRBV2 and TRBJ1-4; TRBD1 agrees at 8 bases. The sequenced sample was PBMCs. The CDR3 loop is CASRTGNEKLFF. DNA for the CDR3: TGTGCCAGCCGGACAGGGAATGAAAAACTGTTTTTT.